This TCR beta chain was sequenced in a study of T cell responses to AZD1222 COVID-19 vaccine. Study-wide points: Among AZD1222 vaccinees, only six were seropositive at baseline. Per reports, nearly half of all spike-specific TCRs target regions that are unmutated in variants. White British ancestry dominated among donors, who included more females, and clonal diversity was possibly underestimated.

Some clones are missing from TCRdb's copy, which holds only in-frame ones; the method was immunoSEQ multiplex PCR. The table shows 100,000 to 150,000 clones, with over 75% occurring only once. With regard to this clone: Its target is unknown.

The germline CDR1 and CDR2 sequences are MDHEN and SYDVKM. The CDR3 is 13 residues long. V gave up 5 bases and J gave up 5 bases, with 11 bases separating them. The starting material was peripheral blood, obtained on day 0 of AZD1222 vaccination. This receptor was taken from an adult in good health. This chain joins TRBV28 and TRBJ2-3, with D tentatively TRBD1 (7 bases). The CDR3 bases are TGTGCCAGCAGTGGAGGGACAGTAGATACGCAGTATTTT. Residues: CASSGGTVDTQYF.